This passage covers 9 T cell receptor beta chains from one sample sequenced in a study of blood T cell repertoires in COVID-19. Some clones are missing from TCRdb's copy, which holds only in-frame ones; the method was immunoSEQ multiplex PCR. The sample records about 300,000 clones, approximately 81% being singletons. Sequenced input: PBMCs or T cells enriched from blood (not recorded which). The receptors here all came from a woman in her twenties or thirties who had been exposed to COVID-19.

The V call is TRBV2, the J call TRBJ1-1; 8 nucleotides line up with TRBD1. The CDR3 loop spans 14 amino acids. The germline CDR1 and CDR2 sequences are SNHLY and FYNNEI. V shed 6 bases, J shed 1 base, and the junction held 4 bases outside the gene matches. CDR3 DNA: TGTGCCAGCAGCGGGACAGGCAGGAACACTGAAGCTTTCTTT. This codes for CASSGTGRNTEAFF.

As regards this clone: Other DNA sequences in the same sample also yield this CDR3. The J gene is TRBJ2-3, the V gene TRBV30; the D is unclear. V was trimmed by 0 bases and J by 0 bases, leaving 4 bases between them. CDR1 and CDR2 from the germline V gene are GTSNPN and SVGIG (reference sequence). The CDR3 is made up of 13 amino acids. CDR3 bases: TGTGCCTGGAGTGTCTCTAGCACAGATACGCAGTATTTT. Translation gives CAWSVSSTDTQYF.

The chain is built from TRBV4-3 and TRBJ2-2, with no clear D. This CDR3 has 16 residues. Germline V gene data show CDR1 as LGHNA and CDR2 as YSLEER. Trimming cost V 0 bases and J 0 bases, with 8 bases left between them. The chain's CDR3 is CASSQETSANTGELFF. In DNA form, the CDR3 reads TGCGCCAGCAGCCAAGAGACCAGCGCGAACACCGGGGAGCTGTTTTTT.

V usage is TRBV19 and J usage is TRBJ1-6; TRBD1 aligns across 9 bases. Germline CDR1 LNHDA, CDR2 SQIVND (reference sequence). The V and J ends lost 5 bases and 9 bases, in that order; junction bases with no gene match: 11. The CDR3 length is 16 residues. In DNA, the CDR3 is TGTGCCAGTAGTGTCCGACAGGGGGTGATTGGTTCACCCCTCCACTTT. Amino acids: CASSVRQGVIGSPLHF.

The chain has TRBV29-1 and TRBJ1-1; D might be TRBD1 (5 bases). V gave up 4 bases and J gave up 2 bases, with 8 bases separating them. The CDR3 is 12 residues long. The germline CDR1 and CDR2 sequences are SQVTM and ANQGSEA. Here the CDR3 reads CSVVRGNTEAFF. The CDR3, as DNA: TGCAGCGTTGTAAGGGGCAACACTGAAGCTTTCTTT.

The chain couples TRBV24-1 to TRBJ1-1; perhaps TRBD1 as D (6 bases). The CDR3 consists of 16 residues. Deletions cut 4 bases from V and 0 bases from J, with 14 bases between. Germline V gene lookup returns CDR1 KGHDR and CDR2 SFDVKD. This chain's CDR3 is CATSDGRQALNTEAFF. In nucleotides, the CDR3 is TGTGCCACCAGTGACGGTCGACAGGCGTTGAACACTGAAGCTTTCTTT.

The chain carries TRBV30 and TRBJ1-5; D is perhaps TRBD1 (6 bases). V was shortened by 4 bases and J by 6 bases, with 13 bases between the two germline ends. CDR3 length equals 13 residues. The germline gives CDR1 GTSNPN, CDR2 SVGIG (reference sequence). The CDR3 nucleotides read TGTGCCTGGAATTCAGGGGAGTTTCAGCCCCAGCATTTT. Its protein is CAWNSGEFQPQHF.

V is TRBV10-3 and J is TRBJ2-3; no firm D call. The germline CDR1 and CDR2 sequences are ENHRY and SYGVKD. V lost 8 bases and J 2 bases, leaving 14 bases between the germline ends. CDR3 length: 14 amino acids. CDR3 nucleotide sequence: TGTGCCATCGCAACGTCGGCGGTCACAGATACGCAGTATTTT. It is translated as CAIATSAVTDTQYF.

This clone was detected only once. The sample carries other DNA sequences with the same CDR3. The rearrangement joins TRBV4-2 to TRBJ1-2, with a weak D call TRBD1 (6 bases). The V gene lost 0 bases and the J gene lost 3 bases, with 8 bases spanning the gap. CDR1 LGHNA and CDR2 YNFKEQ come from the germline V gene. The CDR3 sequence is 14 residues long. CDR3 nucleotide sequence: TGTGCCAGCAGCCAAGATCCAGGGGACTATGGCTACACCTTC. Translated: CASSQDPGDYGYTF.